A single sample gave rise to the 25 T cell receptor beta chains below, sequenced in a study of Ad26.COV2.S vaccination and SARS-CoV-2 variants. The treatment here: some 20 received Ad26.COV2.S at low or high dose, single or two shots; about five received placebo; per-sample allocation not given. Samples analyzed were those drawn on day 63 after the first vaccine or placebo injection. Clones were sequenced by immunoSEQ multiplex PCR, and TCRdb holds only the in-frame ones, with some missing. The sample includes approximately 410,000 clones, over 75% of them seen just once. The sample here was peripheral blood, taken in a trial of Ad26.COV2.S vaccine versus placebo. The receptors shown here come from a person aged 18-60 years who received the Ad26.COV2.S COVID-19 vaccine or a placebo.

This chain links TRBV3-1 (or the pseudogene TRBV3-2) with TRBJ2-1; a weak D match, TRBD2 (6 bases). V was shortened by 8 bases and J by 3 bases, with 8 bases between the two germline ends. This CDR3 region has 12 residues. Looked up from germline, CDR1 is LGHDT and CDR2 is YNNKEL (reference sequence). CDR3 amino acids: CASWGGYNEQFF. The CDR3 DNA reads TGTGCCAGCTGGGGAGGCTACAATGAGCAGTTCTTC.

This chain joins TRBV30 and TRBJ2-1, with D possibly being TRBD1 or TRBD2 (6 bases each). This CDR3 region has 19 residues. Germline loops: CDR1 GTSNPN, CDR2 SVGIG (reference sequence). Trimming removed 0 bases at V and 0 bases at J, with 21 bases between. CDR3 nucleotide sequence: TGTGCCTGGAGTGTACCGGGGGCCGAGCGGCGGAGCTCCTACAATGAGCAGTTCTTC. It specifies CAWSVPGAERRSSYNEQFF.

This sequence joins TRBV5-6 and TRBJ1-6, with D uncertain. Trimming stripped 2 bases from V and 3 bases from J, with 6 bases between. This CDR3 comprises 14 residues. The germline V gene encodes CDR1 SGHDT and CDR2 YYEEEE. The CDR3 bases are TGTGCCAGCAGCTTTAGAATCTATAATTCACCCCTCCACTTT. Protein: CASSFRIYNSPLHF.

This clone was seen just once. The chain recombines TRBV5-4 with TRBJ1-4, with TRBD1 matching over 8 bases. Germline values: CDR1 SGHNT, CDR2 YYREEE (reference sequence). The CDR3 has 16 amino acids. After removal of 4 bases from V and 5 bases from J, the junction contained 10 bases not matched to a gene. The CDR3 here is CASSQATGGGNEKLFF. The CDR3 coding sequence is TGTGCCAGCAGCCAAGCTACAGGGGGGGGCAATGAAAAACTGTTTTTT.

The CDR3 here is CASSPGHINEKLFF. CDR3 bases: TGTGCCAGCTCACCGGGACATATAAATGAAAAACTGTTTTTT. The rearrangement links TRBV10-3 to TRBJ1-4; maybe TRBD1 (6 bases). Germline lookup yields CDR1 ENHRY and CDR2 SYGVKD. Trimming cost V 10 bases and J 5 bases, with 17 bases left between them. The CDR3 contains 14 residues.

The V call is TRBV5-1, the J call TRBJ2-7, with a weak D call TRBD1 (6 bases). CDR3 length: 15 residues. CDR1 SGHRS and CDR2 YFSETQ come from the germline V gene. V was cut by 4 bases and J by 2 bases, with 16 bases left in between. The chain's CDR3 is CASSPQGQPPYEQYF. The DNA for the CDR3 is TGCGCCAGCAGCCCACAAGGACAGCCCCCCTACGAGCAGTACTTC.

The chain combines TRBV7-2 with TRBJ1-2; D gene ambiguous. Germline loops: CDR1 SGHTA, CDR2 FQGNSA. Trimming pared 2 bases from V and 4 bases from J, leaving 11 bases between. This CDR3 is 14 amino acids long. This chain's CDR3 is CASSLRVMGYGYTF. In nucleotides, the CDR3 is TGTGCCAGCAGCTTACGGGTTATGGGCTATGGCTACACCTTC. The whole variable domain, remainder taken from reference TRBV7-2 and TRBJ1-2, is GAGVSQSPSNKVTEKGKDVELRCDPISGHTALYWYRQSLGQGLEFLIYFQGNSAPDKSGLPSDRFSAERTGGSVSTLTIQRTQQEDSAVYLCASSLRVMGYGYTFGSGTRLTVV.

V and J are TRBV12-3 or TRBV12-4 and TRBJ2-5, with D perhaps TRBD2 (6 bases). Between the trimmed V and J ends, which lost 0 bases and 5 bases, there was a span of 7 bases. The CDR3 runs 13 residues. CDR3 sequence: CASSLAGGETQYF. DNA of the CDR3: TGTGCCAGCAGTTTAGCCGGGGGTGAGACCCAGTACTTC.

The genes are TRBV7-8 and TRBJ1-1, with D hard to call. Germline assignment: CDR1 SGHVS and CDR2 FQNEAQ. The CDR3 totals 14 residues. V was clipped by 2 bases and J by 1 base, with 8 bases between them. The CDR3 DNA follows: TGTGCCAGCAGCTTACTAATCGGGAACACTGAAGCTTTCTTT. This encodes CASSLLIGNTEAFF.

The CDR3 sequence: CASSRSGGLAGELFF. The CDR3 DNA is TGTGCCAGCAGTCGGTCGGGGGGGCTCGCCGGGGAGCTGTTTTTT. This chain uses TRBV25-1 with TRBJ2-2; 8 nucleotides align to TRBD2. CDR3 length: 15 residues. J gave up 6 bases and V 5 bases, and 8 bases lay outside the gene matches. In germline, CDR1 is MGHDK, CDR2 SYGVNS.

The chain is built from TRBV11-2 and TRBJ2-4, with TRBD2 identical over 7 bases. The CDR3 is made up of 15 amino acids. CDR1 and CDR2 (germline): SGHAT, FQNNGV. The ends lost 0 bases at V and 8 bases at J; junction bases unmatched: 7. CDR3 in amino acids: CASSLDGRDVDIQYF. The CDR3 coding sequence is TGTGCCAGCAGCTTAGATGGGAGGGATGTGGACATTCAGTACTTC. The whole variable domain, remainder taken from reference TRBV11-2 and TRBJ2-4, is EAGVAQSPRYKIIEKRQSVAFWCNPISGHATLYWYQQILGQGPKLLIQFQNNGVVDDSQLPKDRFSAERLKGVDSTLKIQPAKLEDSAVYLCASSLDGRDVDIQYFGAGTRLSVL.

There are a few counts of this clone. The chain has TRBV19 and TRBJ2-7; D tentatively fits TRBD1 or TRBD2 (5 bases each). Trimming pared 3 bases from V and 4 bases from J, leaving 10 bases between. Per germline, CDR1 LNHDA and CDR2 SQIVND (reference sequence). There are 13 residues in the CDR3. The chain's CDR3 is CASSMGVPYEQYF. In nucleotides, the CDR3 is TGTGCCAGTAGTATGGGGGTGCCATACGAGCAGTACTTC.

The CDR3 is CASSYRDTIREQYF. In DNA, the CDR3 is TGTGCCAGTAGTTACCGGGACACCATCCGCGAGCAGTACTTC. This chain uses TRBV19 with TRBJ2-7, with D perhaps matching TRBD1 (6 bases). V lost 5 bases to trimming and J lost 6 bases, with 17 bases between them. In germline, CDR1 is LNHDA, CDR2 SQIVND (reference sequence). CDR3 length equals 14 residues.

The V and J genes are TRBV18 and TRBJ2-3; no clear D gene. The CDR3 runs 15 residues. With 3 bases removed from V and 2 bases from J, the gap between germline ends came to 12 bases. CDR1 and CDR2 from the germline V gene are KGHSH and LQKENI. The CDR3 sequence: CASSPMDAFTDTQYF. CDR3 coding DNA: TGTGCCAGCTCACCGATGGACGCCTTCACAGATACGCAGTATTTT.

The rearrangement uses TRBV3-1 (or the pseudogene TRBV3-2) and TRBJ2-1; D ambiguous. The CDR3 consists of 15 residues. The V end lost 1 base, the J end lost 6 bases, and 13 bases lay between the germline ends. Germline V lookup: CDR1 LGHDT, CDR2 YNNKEL (reference sequence). The CDR3 region has the DNA TGTGCCAGCAGCCAAGTGCTGGGTACGGGCAATGAGCAGTTCTTC. Its translation is CASSQVLGTGNEQFF.

The genes are TRBV9 and TRBJ2-2, with 7 bases identical to TRBD1. Germline loops: CDR1 SGDLS, CDR2 YYNGEE. The CDR3 is 16 residues long. The ends lost 4 bases at V and 0 bases at J; junction bases unmatched: 6. The chain's CDR3 is CASSPWTGANTGELFF. CDR3 coding DNA: TGTGCCAGCAGCCCCTGGACAGGCGCGAACACCGGGGAGCTGTTTTTT. The full variable domain, with the rest looked up from reference TRBV9 and TRBJ2-2, is DSGVTQTPKHLITATGQRVTLRCSPRSGDLSVYWYQQSLDQGLQFLIQYYNGEERAKGNILERFSAQQFPDLHSELNLSSLELGDSALYFCASSPWTGANTGELFFGEGSRLTVL.

V is TRBV28 and J is TRBJ1-4; maybe TRBD1 (5 bases). Germline V gene data show CDR1 as MDHEN and CDR2 as SYDVKM. Trimming stripped 6 bases from V and 13 bases from J, with 12 bases between. This CDR3 has 11 amino acids. This chain's CDR3 is CASRGDRGLFF. For the CDR3, the DNA is TGTGCCAGCAGGGGGGACCGCGGACTGTTTTTT.

Note on this clone: Other DNA sequences in the same sample also yield this CDR3. J is TRBJ1-4 and V is TRBV4-2; 9 nucleotides agree with TRBD1. V trimming: 3 bases; J trimming: 8 bases; junction bases outside the gene matches: 1. There are 13 residues in the CDR3. Germline V gene sequence: CDR1 LGHNA, CDR2 YNFKEQ. In nucleotides, the CDR3 is TGTGCCAGCAGCCAGGACAGGGGAGAAAAACTGTTTTTT. Translated: CASSQDRGEKLFF.

The genes are TRBV4-1 and TRBJ1-2; 7 nucleotides line up with TRBD1. CDR1 MGHRA and CDR2 YSYEKL come from the germline V gene. CDR3 size: 14 residues. V dropped 6 bases and J dropped 3; count of bases not matched to a gene: 7. The CDR3, as DNA: TGCGCCAGCAGGCCACAGGGGCTTCACTATGGCTACACCTTC. This encodes CASRPQGLHYGYTF.

The chain links TRBV19 to TRBJ2-5; 10 bases fit TRBD1. The CDR3 covers 14 residues. The germline V gene has CDR1 LNHDA and CDR2 SQIVND (reference sequence). The V gene end was trimmed by 9 bases and the J gene end by 4 bases; junction bases not matched to a gene: 8. The DNA of the CDR3 is TGTGCCAGCAGGGACAGGGGAATGGGAGAGACCCAGTACTTC. It codes for CASRDRGMGETQYF.

This chain links TRBV15 with TRBJ2-3; tentative D call: TRBD1 (6 bases). The CDR3 has 15 residues. V was pared by 1 base and J by 5 bases, with 13 bases between. The germline CDR1 and CDR2 sequences are LNHNV and YYDKDF (reference sequence). The CDR3 DNA reads as TGTGCCACCAGCAGAGGTAGGGGGAGTGAAGATACGCAGTATTTT. Its protein product is CATSRGRGSEDTQYF.

This chain links TRBV3-1 (or the pseudogene TRBV3-2) with TRBJ1-5; D perhaps matches TRBD1 (6 bases). This CDR3 has 14 residues. V lost 4 bases to trimming and J lost 7 bases, with 14 bases between them. Germline CDR1 and CDR2: LGHDT and YNNKEL (reference sequence). CDR3 bases: TGTGCCAGCAGCCTTGGGAGGGGGAGGCAGCCCCAGCATTTT. It encodes CASSLGRGRQPQHF.

This chain connects TRBV19 to TRBJ2-1, with D hard to call. The CDR3 has 14 amino acids. Germline loops: CDR1 LNHDA, CDR2 SQIVND (reference sequence). Trimming removed 4 bases from V and 3 bases from J, with 10 bases in between. CDR3 nucleotide sequence: TGTGCCAGTAGTACGCCGGGCCACTACAATGAGCAGTTCTTC. This codes for CASSTPGHYNEQFF. The complete variable domain, with remaining parts taken from reference TRBV19 and TRBJ2-1, reads DGGITQSPKYLFRKEGQNVTLSCEQNLNHDAMYWYRQDPGQGLRLIYYSQIVNDFQKGDIAEGYSVSREKKESFPLTVTSAQKNPTAFYLCASSTPGHYNEQFFGPGTRLTVL.

The chain employs TRBV5-6 and TRBJ1-5; the match to TRBD1 covers 8 bases. Looked up from germline, CDR1 is SGHDT and CDR2 is YYEEEE. V shed 4 bases, J shed 3 bases, and the junction held 6 bases outside the gene matches. The CDR3 has 15 amino acids. CDR3 in DNA: TGTGCCAGCAGCACATGGACAGGGTCCAATCAGCCCCAGCATTTT. Its translation is CASSTWTGSNQPQHF.

V is TRBV10-1 and J is TRBJ1-5, with TRBD1 identical over 7 bases. This CDR3 has 17 amino acids. CDR1 WNHNN and CDR2 SYGVQD come from the germline V gene (reference sequence). V dropped 9 bases and J dropped 2; count of bases not matched to a gene: 16. The CDR3 reads CARKKRGRILGNQPQHF. The CDR3 DNA reads as TGCGCCAGGAAAAAGAGGGGGCGGATTCTAGGCAATCAGCCCCAGCATTTT.